These 6 T cell receptor beta chains came from one sample sequenced in a study of CD8+ T cells in alopecia areata (dated by TCRdb to the late 2010s). The library came from the immunoSEQ multiplex PCR assay. RNA was extracted from all samples and reverse transcribed into cDNA, which served as template for TCR sequencing. In its TCRdb copy, this immuneACCESS table keeps in-frame sequences only and misses some clones. Where compared with another copy, unresolved V genes explain less than half of these, and the others have no known cause. Here the sample has about 150,000 clones; 45% to 55% occur a single time. The top ten hold approximately 19% of the sample. What the time point label conveys for this sample: baseline before oral tofacitinib. The specimen comprised CD8+ T cells sorted from blood, sampled at week 0. The receptors stem from a human donor with alopecia areata.

The rearrangement links TRBV23-1 to TRBJ2-7; D gene uncertain. TRBV23-1 is marked as an open reading frame, function uncertain. The CDR3 has 12 amino acids. The ends were cut back, 3 bases at V and 4 bases at J, with 7 bases in the middle. The CDR3 is CASSQNRYEQYF. The DNA for the CDR3 is TGCGCCAGCAGTCAGAACAGATACGAGCAGTACTTC.

This sequence joins TRBV12-5 and TRBJ2-7; D possibly corresponds to TRBD1 (5 bases). Trimming stripped 3 bases from V and 6 bases from J, with 9 bases between. The CDR3 extends over 12 amino acids. Germline CDR1 is LGHNT and CDR2 is FRNRAP. The DNA of the CDR3 is TGTGCTAGTGGTTTAGGGGCCACCGAGCAGTACTTC. It translates to CASGLGATEQYF.

The rearrangement uses TRBV5-6 and TRBJ2-7, with D perhaps matching TRBD1 (6 bases). The length of the CDR3 is 12 residues. Trimming stripped 3 bases from V and 5 bases from J, with 9 bases between. Germline assignment: CDR1 SGHDT and CDR2 YYEEEE. The CDR3 protein is CASSSQGNEQYF. DNA of the CDR3: TGTGCCAGCAGCTCACAGGGTAACGAGCAGTACTTC.

The chain links TRBV15 to TRBJ2-7, with no clear D. Germline loops: CDR1 LNHNV, CDR2 YYDKDF (reference sequence). This CDR3 contains 13 residues. V was cut by 2 bases and J by 5 bases, with 10 bases left in between. DNA for the CDR3: TGTGCCACCAGCAGACCAGTCCGGGACGAGCAGTACTTC. It translates to CATSRPVRDEQYF.

J is TRBJ1-2 and V is TRBV9, with D uncertain. Germline V gives CDR1 SGDLS, CDR2 YYNGEE. This CDR3 has 14 amino acids. V was cut by 0 bases and J by 0 bases, with 6 bases left in between. CDR3 sequence (DNA): TGTGCCAGCAGCGTAGGGACCTCTAACTATGGCTACACCTTC. Amino acid sequence: CASSVGTSNYGYTF.

The CDR3 DNA reads TGTGCCAGCAGTGATGGAAGGACTGTAAACACTGAAGCTTTCTTT. It encodes CASSDGRTVNTEAFF. The chain joins TRBV2 to TRBJ1-1; D unresolved. The CDR3 covers 15 residues. CDR1 is SNHLY, CDR2 FYNNEI, per germline. The ends were cut back, 3 bases at V and 2 bases at J, with 13 bases in the middle.